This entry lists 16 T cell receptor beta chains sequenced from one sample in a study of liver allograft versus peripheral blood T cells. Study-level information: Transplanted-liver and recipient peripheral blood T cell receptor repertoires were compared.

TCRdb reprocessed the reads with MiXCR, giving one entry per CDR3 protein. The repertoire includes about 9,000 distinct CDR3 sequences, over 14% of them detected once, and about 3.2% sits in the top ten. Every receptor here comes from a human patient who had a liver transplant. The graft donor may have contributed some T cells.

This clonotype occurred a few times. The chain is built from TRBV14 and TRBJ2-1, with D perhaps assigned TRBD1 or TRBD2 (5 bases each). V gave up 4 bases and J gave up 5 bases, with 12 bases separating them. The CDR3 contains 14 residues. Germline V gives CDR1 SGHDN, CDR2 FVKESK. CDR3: CASSPFGAHNEQFF. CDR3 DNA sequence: TGTGCCAGCAGCCCATTCGGGGCCCACAATGAGCAGTTCTTC.

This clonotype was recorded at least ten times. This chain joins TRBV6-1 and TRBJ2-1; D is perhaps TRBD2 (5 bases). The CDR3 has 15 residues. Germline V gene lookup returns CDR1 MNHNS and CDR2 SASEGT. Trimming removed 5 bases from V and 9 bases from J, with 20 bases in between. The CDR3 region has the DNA TGTGCCAGCAGTCCAACCACGCGGGCCCCGGGTGAGCAGTTCTTC. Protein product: CASSPTTRAPGEQFF.

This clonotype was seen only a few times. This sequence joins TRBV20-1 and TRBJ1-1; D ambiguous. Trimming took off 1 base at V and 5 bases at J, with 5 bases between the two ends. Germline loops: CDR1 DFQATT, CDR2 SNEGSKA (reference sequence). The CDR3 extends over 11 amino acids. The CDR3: CSARGETEAFF. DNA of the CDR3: TGCAGTGCTAGAGGGGAGACTGAAGCTTTCTTT.

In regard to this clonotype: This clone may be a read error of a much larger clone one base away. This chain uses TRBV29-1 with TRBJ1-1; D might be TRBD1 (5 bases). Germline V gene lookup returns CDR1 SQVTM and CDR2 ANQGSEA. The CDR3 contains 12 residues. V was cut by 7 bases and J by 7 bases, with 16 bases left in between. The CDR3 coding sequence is TGCAGCGGGGGCGGGGTGGGGAATGAAGCTTTCTTT. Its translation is CSGGGVGNEAFF.

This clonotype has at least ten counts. For the CDR3, the DNA is TGTGCCAGCAGCTTAGGGAACAGGGATCTTAACACTGAAGCTTTCTTT. It codes for CASSLGNRDLNTEAFF. The chain uses TRBV11-1 and TRBJ1-1; TRBD1 might be the D (6 bases). The CDR3 is made up of 16 amino acids. V was shortened by 1 base and J by 2 bases, with 14 bases between the two germline ends. Looked up from germline, CDR1 is SGHAT and CDR2 is FQDESV (reference sequence).

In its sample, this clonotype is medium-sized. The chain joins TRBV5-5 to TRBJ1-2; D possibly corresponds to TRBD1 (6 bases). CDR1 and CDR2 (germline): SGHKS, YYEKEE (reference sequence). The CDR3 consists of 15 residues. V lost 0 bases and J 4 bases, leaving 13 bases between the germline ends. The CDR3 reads CASSLAVSGAYGYTF. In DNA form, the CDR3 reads TGTGCCAGCAGCTTGGCCGTTTCGGGGGCCTATGGCTACACCTTC.

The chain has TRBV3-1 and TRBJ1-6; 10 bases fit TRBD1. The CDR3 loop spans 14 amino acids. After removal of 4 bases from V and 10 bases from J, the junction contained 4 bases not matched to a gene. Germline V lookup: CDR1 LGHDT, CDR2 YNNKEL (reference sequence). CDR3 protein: CASSLTGGKSPLHF. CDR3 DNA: TGTGCCAGCAGCCTGACAGGGGGCAAATCACCCCTCCACTTT.

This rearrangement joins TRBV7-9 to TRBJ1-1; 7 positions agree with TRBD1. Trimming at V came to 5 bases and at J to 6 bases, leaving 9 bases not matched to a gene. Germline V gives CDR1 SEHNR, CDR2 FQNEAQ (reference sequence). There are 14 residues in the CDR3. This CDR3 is CASSAGTAESEAFF. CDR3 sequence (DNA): TGTGCCAGCAGCGCCGGGACAGCAGAATCTGAAGCTTTCTTT. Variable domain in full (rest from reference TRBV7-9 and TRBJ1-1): DTGVSQNPRHKITKRGQNVTFRCDPISEHNRLYWYRQTLGQGPEFLTYFQNEAQLEKSRLLSDRFSAERPKGSFSTLEIQRTEQGDSAMYLCASSAGTAESEAFFGQGTRLTVV.

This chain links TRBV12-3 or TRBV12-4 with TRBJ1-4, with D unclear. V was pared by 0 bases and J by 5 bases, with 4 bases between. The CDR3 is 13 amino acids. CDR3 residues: CASSLASNEKLFF. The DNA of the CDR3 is TGTGCCAGCAGTTTAGCATCGAATGAAAAACTGTTTTTT.

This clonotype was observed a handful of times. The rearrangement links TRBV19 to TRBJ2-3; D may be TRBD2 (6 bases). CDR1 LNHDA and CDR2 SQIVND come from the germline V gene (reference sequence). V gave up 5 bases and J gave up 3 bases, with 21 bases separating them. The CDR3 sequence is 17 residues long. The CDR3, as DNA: TGTGCCAGTAGTCGTCGCCAAGCACTAGCCTTGACAGATACGCAGTATTTT. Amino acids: CASSRRQALALTDTQYF.

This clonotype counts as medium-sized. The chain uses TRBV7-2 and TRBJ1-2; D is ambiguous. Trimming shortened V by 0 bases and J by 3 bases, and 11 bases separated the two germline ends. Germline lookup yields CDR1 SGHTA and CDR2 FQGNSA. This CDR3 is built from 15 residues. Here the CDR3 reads CASSLATASYYGYTF. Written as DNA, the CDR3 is TGTGCCAGCAGCTTAGCCACAGCATCTTACTATGGCTACACCTTC.

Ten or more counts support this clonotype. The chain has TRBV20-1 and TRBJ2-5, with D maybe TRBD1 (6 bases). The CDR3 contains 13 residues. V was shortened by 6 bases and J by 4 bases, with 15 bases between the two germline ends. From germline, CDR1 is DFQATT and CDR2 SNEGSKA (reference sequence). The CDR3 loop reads CSAGNRVTETQYF. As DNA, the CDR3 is TGCAGTGCCGGTAACAGGGTAACAGAGACCCAGTACTTC.

The CDR3 DNA follows: TGTGCCAGCAGCCACCCTGGTGGAAGAACCAATGGCTACACCTTC. Protein product: CASSHPGGRTNGYTF. The chain carries TRBV3-1 and TRBJ1-2; D ambiguous. The V gene's germline CDR1 is LGHDT and CDR2 YNNKEL (reference sequence). This CDR3 region has 15 residues. V lost 3 bases to trimming and J lost 6 bases, with 17 bases between them.

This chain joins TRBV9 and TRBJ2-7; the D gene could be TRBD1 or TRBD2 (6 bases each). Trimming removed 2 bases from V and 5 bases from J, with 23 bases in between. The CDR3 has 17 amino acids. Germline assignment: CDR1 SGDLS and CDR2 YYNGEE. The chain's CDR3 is CASSVHGGAGSFDEQYF. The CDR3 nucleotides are TGTGCCAGCAGCGTTCACGGGGGCGCCGGGAGCTTTGACGAGCAGTACTTC.

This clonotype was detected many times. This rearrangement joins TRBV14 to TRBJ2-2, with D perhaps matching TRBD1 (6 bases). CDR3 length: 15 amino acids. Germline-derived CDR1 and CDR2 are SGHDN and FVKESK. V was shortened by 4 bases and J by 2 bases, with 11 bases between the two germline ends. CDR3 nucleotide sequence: TGTGCCAGCAGCCGACAGGCGAGTAACACCGGGGAGCTGTTTTTT. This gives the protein CASSRQASNTGELFF. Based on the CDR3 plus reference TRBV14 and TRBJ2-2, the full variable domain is EAGVTQFPSHSVIEKGQTVTLRCDPISGHDNLYWYRRVMGKEIKFLLHFVKESKQDESGMPNNRFLAERTGGTYSTLKVQPAELEDSGVYFCASSRQASNTGELFFGEGSRLTVL.

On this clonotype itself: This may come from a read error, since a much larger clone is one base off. CDR3 coding DNA: TGTGTCAGCTCACCAGTGCAAACTGAAGCTTTCTTT. Residues: CVSSPVQTEAFF. V gene TRBV18 combines with J gene TRBJ1-1; no firm D call. The germline gives CDR1 KGHSH, CDR2 LQKENI. The CDR3 runs 12 residues. Combining the CDR3 with reference TRBV18 and TRBJ1-1 gives the whole variable domain NAGVMQNPRHLVRRRGQEARLRCSPMKGHSHVYWYRQLPEEGLKFMVYLQKENIIDESGMPKERFSAEFPKEGPSILRIQQVVRGDSAAYFCVSSPVQTEAFFGQGTRLTVV.